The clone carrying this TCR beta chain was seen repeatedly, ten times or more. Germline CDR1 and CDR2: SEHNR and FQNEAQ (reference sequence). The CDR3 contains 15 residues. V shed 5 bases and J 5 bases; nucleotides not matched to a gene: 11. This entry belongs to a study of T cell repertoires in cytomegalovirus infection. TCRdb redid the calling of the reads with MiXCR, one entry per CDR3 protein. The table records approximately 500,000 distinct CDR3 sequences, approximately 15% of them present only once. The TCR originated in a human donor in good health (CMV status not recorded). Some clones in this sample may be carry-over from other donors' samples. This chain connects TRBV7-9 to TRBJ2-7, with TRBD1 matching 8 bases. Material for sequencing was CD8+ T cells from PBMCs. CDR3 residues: CASSPTQGAAHEQYF. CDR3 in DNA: TGTGCCAGCAGCCCCACGCAGGGGGCTGCCCACGAGCAGTACTTC.